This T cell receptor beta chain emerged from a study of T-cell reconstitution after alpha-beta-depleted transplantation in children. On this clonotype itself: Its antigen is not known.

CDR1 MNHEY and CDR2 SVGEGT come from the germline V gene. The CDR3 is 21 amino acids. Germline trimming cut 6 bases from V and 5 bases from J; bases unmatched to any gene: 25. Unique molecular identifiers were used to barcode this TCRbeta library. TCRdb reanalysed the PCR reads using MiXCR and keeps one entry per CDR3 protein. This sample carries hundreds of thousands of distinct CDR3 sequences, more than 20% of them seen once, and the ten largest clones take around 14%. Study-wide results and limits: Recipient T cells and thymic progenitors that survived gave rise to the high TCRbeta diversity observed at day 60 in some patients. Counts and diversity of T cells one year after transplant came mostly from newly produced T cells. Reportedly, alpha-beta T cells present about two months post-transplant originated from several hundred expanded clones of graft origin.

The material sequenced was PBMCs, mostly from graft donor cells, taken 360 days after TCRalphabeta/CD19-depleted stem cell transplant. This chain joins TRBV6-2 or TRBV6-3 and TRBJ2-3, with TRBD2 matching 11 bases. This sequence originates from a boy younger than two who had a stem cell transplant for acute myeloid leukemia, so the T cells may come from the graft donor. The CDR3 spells CASSLQTGLAGSPRAGDTQYF. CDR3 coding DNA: TGTGCCAGCAGCCTCCAGACCGGACTAGCGGGCTCTCCTAGAGCGGGAGATACGCAGTATTTT.